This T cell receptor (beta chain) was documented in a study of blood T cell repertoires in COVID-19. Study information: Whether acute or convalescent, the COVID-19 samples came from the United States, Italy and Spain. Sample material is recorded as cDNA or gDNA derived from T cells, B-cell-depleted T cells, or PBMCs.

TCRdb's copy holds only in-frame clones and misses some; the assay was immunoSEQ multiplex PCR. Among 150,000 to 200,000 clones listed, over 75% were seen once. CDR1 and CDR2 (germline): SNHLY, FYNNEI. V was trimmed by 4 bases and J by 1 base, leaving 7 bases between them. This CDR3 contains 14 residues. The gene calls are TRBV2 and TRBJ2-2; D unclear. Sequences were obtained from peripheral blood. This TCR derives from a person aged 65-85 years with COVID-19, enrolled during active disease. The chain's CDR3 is CASSGQKNTGELFF. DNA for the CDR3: TGTGCCAGCAGTGGTCAGAAGAACACCGGGGAGCTGTTTTTT.